The next 21 T cell receptor beta chains were all read from a single sample in a study of T-cell reconstitution after alpha-beta-depleted transplantation in children. Unique molecular identifiers were incorporated during preparation of the TCRbeta library. Each CDR3 protein is one row after TCRdb ran MiXCR on the PCR reads. Of some 550,000 distinct CDR3 sequences in the sample, roughly 24% were seen once. This specimen consisted of PBMCs, mostly from graft donor cells, obtained 360 days after TCRalphabeta/CD19-depleted stem cell transplant. These TCRs come from a boy under two years old who had a stem cell transplant for acute myeloid leukemia, so the T cells may come from the graft donor.

The chain employs TRBV4-3 and TRBJ2-7, with unresolved D. This CDR3 region has 15 residues. Trimming removed 2 bases at V and 2 bases at J, with 13 bases between. The germline gives CDR1 LGHNA, CDR2 YSLEER. In DNA form, the CDR3 reads TGCGCCAGCAGCCAAAGCGAGCCGGGTACCTACGAGCAGTACTTC. It translates to CASSQSEPGTYEQYF.

J is TRBJ2-3 and V is TRBV29-1; D perhaps matches TRBD2 (6 bases). The CDR3 is made up of 14 amino acids. CDR1 is SQVTM, CDR2 ANQGSEA, per germline. Trimming stripped 4 bases from V and 6 bases from J, with 17 bases between. The CDR3 loop reads CSVGWGVSPDTQYF. For the CDR3, the DNA is TGCAGCGTTGGATGGGGGGTCTCCCCCGATACGCAGTATTTT.

This clonotype was seen ten or more times. The chain uses TRBV20-1 and TRBJ2-5; D might be TRBD1 (6 bases). V lost 1 base and J lost 1, with 13 bases in between. CDR3 length equals 15 residues. The germline V gene has CDR1 DFQATT and CDR2 SNEGSKA (reference sequence). CDR3 sequence (DNA): TGCAGTGCTAGAGGGATTGACAGGATCCAAGAGACCCAGTACTTC. This codes for CSARGIDRIQETQYF.

This clonotype was picked up a small number of times. The chain combines TRBV7-2 with TRBJ2-3; D is ambiguous. The V and J ends lost 8 bases and 2 bases respectively, with 17 bases between them. CDR1 and CDR2 (germline): SGHTA, FQGNSA. The CDR3 has 15 residues. CDR3 protein: CASLNGPLLTDTQYF. The CDR3 nucleotides read TGTGCCAGCCTCAATGGCCCCCTCCTCACAGATACGCAGTATTTT.

The CDR3 region is CASRLTGRDRGAPNLKNTEAFF. CDR3 bases: TGTGCCAGCAGACTCACCGGCCGGGACAGGGGGGCACCTAACCTTAAGAACACTGAAGCTTTCTTT. The chain uses TRBV11-3 and TRBJ1-1, with 11 positions matching TRBD1. CDR1 SGHNT and CDR2 YENEEA come from the germline V gene. V was clipped by 6 bases and J by 1 base; unmatched bases: 25. The CDR3 has 22 amino acids.

In this sample, this clonotype turned up many times. The junction differs from germline at one of its ends, possibly a read error. V is TRBV29-1 and J is TRBJ2-3; D could derive from TRBD1 or TRBD2 (6 bases each). This CDR3 region has 15 residues. Germline V CDR1 and CDR2: SQVTM, ANQGSEA. CDR3 amino acids: CSVDVGGGSTDTQYF. The CDR3 DNA reads TGCAGCGTTGATGTGGGGGGCGGGTCAACAGATACACAGTATTTT.

V usage is TRBV27 and J usage is TRBJ2-1; D is possibly TRBD1 (6 bases). Germline CDR1 MNHEY, CDR2 SMNVEV (reference sequence). This CDR3 has 16 amino acids. The V end lost 6 bases, the J end lost 7 bases, and 22 bases lay between the germline ends. CDR3 sequence: CASRHQDRQLTNEQFF. CDR3 nucleotides: TGTGCCAGCAGACACCAAGACAGGCAGCTAACTAATGAGCAGTTCTTC.

The rearrangement uses TRBV7-6 and TRBJ2-1, with 11 bases identical to TRBD2. The germline V gene has CDR1 SGHVS and CDR2 FNYEAQ. The CDR3 covers 13 residues. J lost 13 bases, V lost 3 bases, and 5 bases had no gene match. CDR3 in DNA: TGTGCCAGCAGCTTTTCTAGCGGGGGGTTTCAGTTCTTC. Protein: CASSFSSGGFQFF.

A few counts support this clonotype. The V call is TRBV20-1, the J call TRBJ2-5; the D gene is possibly TRBD1 (5 bases). The CDR3 loop spans 12 amino acids. Per the germline V gene, CDR1 is DFQATT and CDR2 is SNEGSKA (reference sequence). CDR3 bases: TGCAGCCAGACTTCAGGGCAAGAGACCCAGTACTTC. Translation: CSQTSGQETQYF.

This rearrangement joins TRBV6-5 to TRBJ2-1; TRBD2 agrees at 7 bases. This CDR3 spans 14 amino acids. Germline V lookup: CDR1 MNHEY, CDR2 SVGAGI. The ends lost 1 base at V and 8 bases at J; junction bases unmatched: 5. The CDR3 region is CASSYWASGDEQFF. The CDR3 DNA reads as TGTGCCAGCAGTTACTGGGCTAGCGGCGATGAGCAGTTCTTC.

This clonotype was seen more than once but under ten times. V gene TRBV7-2 combines with J gene TRBJ2-3; no reliable D call. V lost 5 bases and J lost 4, with 13 bases in between. CDR1 is SGHTA and CDR2 is FQGNSA in the germline V gene. The CDR3 sequence is 14 residues long. The CDR3 spells CASSEKGYPDTQYF. CDR3 bases: TGTGCCAGCAGCGAAAAGGGCTATCCAGATACGCAGTATTTT. The variable domain in full, with the rest retrieved from reference TRBV7-2 and TRBJ2-3, is GAGVSQSPSNKVTEKGKDVELRCDPISGHTALYWYRQSLGQGLEFLIYFQGNSAPDKSGLPSDRFSAERTGGSVSTLTIQRTQQEDSAVYLCASSEKGYPDTQYFGPGTRLTVL.

The J gene is TRBJ2-7, the V gene TRBV7-9, with 8 bases aligning to TRBD1. The CDR3 has 14 residues. V was pared by 5 bases and J by 4 bases, with 7 bases of the junction left unmatched. Germline loops: CDR1 SEHNR, CDR2 FQNEAQ (reference sequence). CDR3 loop: CASSGRTGNYEQYV. The CDR3 bases are TGTGCCAGCAGCGGACGGACAGGGAATTACGAGCAGTACGTC.

The chain recombines TRBV10-3 with TRBJ1-2, with 7 bases identical to TRBD1. The CDR3 loop spans 16 amino acids. With 5 bases clipped from V and 7 bases from J, the junction kept 16 bases outside the gene matches. Germline V lookup: CDR1 ENHRY, CDR2 SYGVKD. Here the CDR3 DNA reads TGTGCCATCAGTCCCCTGGGACAGCCTTTCTCCTCTGGCTACACCTTC. Translation gives CAISPLGQPFSSGYTF.

This clonotype has a count of ten or more. The chain couples TRBV20-1 to TRBJ1-5; unclear D gene. Germline V gene lookup returns CDR1 DFQATT and CDR2 SNEGSKA (reference sequence). The V gene lost 1 base and the J gene lost 4 bases, with 5 bases spanning the gap. This CDR3 is built from 12 residues. CDR3 bases: TGCAGTGCTAGAGCCCCTAATCAGCCCCAGCATTTT. It encodes CSARAPNQPQHF.

This clonotype was seen only a few times. The chain employs TRBV5-1 and TRBJ2-7, with 10 bases identical to TRBD1. Germline V lookup: CDR1 SGHRS, CDR2 YFSETQ. V shed 0 bases and J 5 bases; nucleotides not matched to a gene: 5. The CDR3 contains 15 residues. The CDR3 is CASSLAGQGFDEQYF. The CDR3 bases are TGCGCCAGCAGCTTGGCGGGACAGGGGTTTGACGAGCAGTACTTC.

This clonotype was counted at least ten times. The rearrangement joins TRBV5-1 to TRBJ2-2; D remains ambiguous. Looked up from germline, CDR1 is SGHRS and CDR2 is YFSETQ. V was clipped by 1 base and J by 4 bases, with 11 bases between them. The CDR3 spans 15 residues. CDR3 DNA: TGCGCCAGCAGCTTGCCAGGCGCGAGCACCGGGGAGCTGTTTTTT. This sequence encodes CASSLPGASTGELFF.

This clonotype showed up many times. V usage is TRBV28 and J usage is TRBJ2-7; D possibly uses TRBD1 or TRBD2 (5 bases each). Trimming left V 6 bases short and J 3 bases short, with 15 bases between. This CDR3 is built from 14 residues. CDR1 and CDR2 (germline): MDHEN, SYDVKM. CDR3 coding DNA: TGTGCCAGCAGATCACCGGGACGGAACTACGAGCAGTACGTC. Amino acids: CASRSPGRNYEQYV.

The rearrangement uses TRBV20-1 and TRBJ1-1; D unresolved. V was cut by 6 bases and J by 6 bases, with 17 bases left in between. Germline V gives CDR1 DFQATT, CDR2 SNEGSKA (reference sequence). This CDR3 region has 13 residues. The CDR3 bases are TGCAGTGCCAGTTCCATAGCCCCTCCTGAAGCTTTCTTT. Amino acids: CSASSIAPPEAFF.

The rearrangement links TRBV9 to TRBJ1-4, with 9 bases matching TRBD1. Per germline, CDR1 SGDLS and CDR2 YYNGEE. V shed 4 bases, J shed 7 bases, and the junction held 5 bases outside the gene matches. The CDR3 runs to 14 residues. CDR3 sequence reads: CASSQTGGLEKLFF. In DNA form, the CDR3 reads TGTGCCAGCAGCCAGACAGGGGGTCTTGAAAAACTGTTTTTT.

This clonotype was observed a few times. The chain employs TRBV20-1 and TRBJ1-6; maybe TRBD1 (5 bases). The CDR3 extends over 17 amino acids. The ends were cut back, 7 bases at V and 0 bases at J, with 19 bases in the middle. CDR1 and CDR2 from the germline V gene are DFQATT and SNEGSKA (reference sequence). The CDR3 spells CSVRDLPLSSYNSPLHF. The DNA for the CDR3 is TGCAGTGTTCGGGACCTACCACTTAGCTCCTATAATTCACCCCTCCACTTT.

This clonotype was seen many times. V is TRBV28 and J is TRBJ2-7; D not certain. The CDR3 is 11 amino acids. In germline, CDR1 is MDHEN, CDR2 SYDVKM. V was clipped by 4 bases and J by 4 bases, with 5 bases between them. This CDR3 reads CASSSVYEQYV. In DNA, the CDR3 is TGTGCCAGCAGTTCGGTATACGAGCAGTACGTC.